Below, 7 T cell receptor beta chains from the same sample are listed, as sequenced in a study of blood T cell repertoires in COVID-19. TCRdb's copy holds only in-frame clones and misses some; the assay was immunoSEQ multiplex PCR. Of 220,000 or so clones listed, around four fifths are singletons. The sequencing input was peripheral blood. The receptors shown here come from a woman aged 55-69 years who had recovered from COVID-19.

The chain has TRBV24-1 and TRBJ2-3; the match to TRBD2 covers 9 bases. V dropped 4 bases and J dropped 0; count of bases not matched to a gene: 4. This CDR3 is built from 16 residues. Germline V CDR1 and CDR2: KGHDR, SFDVKD. The CDR3 here is CATSEGLAPSTDTQYF. CDR3 bases: TGTGCCACCAGTGAGGGACTAGCTCCCAGCACAGATACGCAGTATTTT.

This chain joins TRBV5-1 and TRBJ1-2, with unresolved D. V was cut by 0 bases and J by 7 bases, with 7 bases left in between. CDR1 is SGHRS, CDR2 YFSETQ, per germline. This CDR3 is 12 amino acids long. CDR3 DNA: TGCGCCAGCAGCTTGGACGCTAGTGGCTACACCTTC. The encoded protein is CASSLDASGYTF.

The gene calls are TRBV11-3 and TRBJ2-3; D gene unclear. The CDR3 covers 14 residues. V was trimmed by 6 bases and J by 0 bases, leaving 10 bases between them. Per the germline V gene, CDR1 is SGHNT and CDR2 is YENEEA. The CDR3 loop reads CASSPGYSTDTQYF. The DNA of the CDR3 is TGTGCCAGCAGTCCAGGTTATAGCACAGATACGCAGTATTTT.

This clone was picked up one time. V usage is TRBV27 and J usage is TRBJ1-6; 7 bases match TRBD1. V lost 8 bases and J lost 7; bases outside the gene matches: 14. CDR3 length equals 16 residues. Per the germline V gene, CDR1 is MNHEY and CDR2 is SMNVEV (reference sequence). As DNA, the CDR3 is TGTGCCAGCCGGAAGTTGTACAGGGACAGAAATTCACCCCTCCACTTT. Translated: CASRKLYRDRNSPLHF.

This rearrangement joins TRBV14 to TRBJ2-3; 8 bases are shared with TRBD2. Germline V gene data show CDR1 as SGHDN and CDR2 as FVKESK. CDR3 length: 16 amino acids. V was pared by 0 bases and J by 5 bases, with 7 bases of the junction left unmatched. The CDR3 nucleotides read TGTGCCAGCAGCCAAGATCGGACTAGCATTGGAGATACGCAGTATTTT. It is translated as CASSQDRTSIGDTQYF.

The rearrangement uses TRBV7-2 and TRBJ2-7; 10 bases are shared with TRBD2. The CDR3 is 14 amino acids. The germline V gene has CDR1 SGHTA and CDR2 FQGNSA. J lost 9 bases, V lost 7 bases, and 12 bases had no gene match. The CDR3 protein is CASNVVAGGGVQYF. CDR3 bases: TGTGCCAGCAATGTGGTAGCGGGGGGCGGGGTGCAGTACTTC.

The chain joins TRBV3-1 (or the pseudogene TRBV3-2) to TRBJ1-1; D uncertain. The CDR3 extends over 14 amino acids. CDR1 is LGHDT and CDR2 is YNNKEL in the germline V gene (reference sequence). V gave up 2 bases and J gave up 11 bases, with 18 bases separating them. The CDR3 protein is CASSQRGLTWRAFF. The CDR3 DNA is TGTGCCAGCAGCCAACGTGGACTTACTTGGCGGGCTTTCTTT.